These 5 T cell receptor beta chains originate from one sample sequenced in a study of technical replicates of blood from a handful of donors. Here immunoSEQ multiplex PCR was the method, and the copy in TCRdb shows in-frame clones only, minus some. The sample shows around 92,000 clones, 95% of them seen only once. The sample was T cells isolated from PBMCs. The receptors were gathered from a human donor in good health.

The rearrangement uses TRBV28 and TRBJ1-5; 11 bases match TRBD1. The CDR3 contains 15 residues. The trim removed 7 bases at V and 9 bases at J, leaving 11 bases unmatched. Germline V CDR1 and CDR2: MDHEN, SYDVKM. CDR3 amino acids: CASTSGQGAKRPQHF. In DNA form, the CDR3 reads TGTGCCAGCACCTCCGGACAGGGGGCTAAGCGGCCCCAGCATTTT.

V usage is TRBV29-1 and J usage is TRBJ2-1; TRBD1 aligns across 7 bases. CDR3 length equals 11 residues. Unmatched junction bases numbered 5, after V lost 7 bases and J lost 8 bases. From germline, CDR1 is SQVTM and CDR2 ANQGSEA. CDR3 nucleotide sequence: TGCAGCGCTCGACAGGGTTATGAGCAGTTCTTC. Translating it yields CSARQGYEQFF.

This rearrangement joins TRBV14 to TRBJ1-1; perhaps TRBD1 as D (5 bases). The germline CDR1 and CDR2 sequences are SGHDN and FVKESK. The CDR3 is 12 amino acids. V was cut by 2 bases and J by 12 bases, with 13 bases left in between. The DNA for the CDR3 is TGTGCCAGCAGCCAAATGGGGGGTTCAACTTTCTTT. Protein sequence: CASSQMGGSTFF.

This clone has a single count. This rearrangement joins TRBV4-1 to TRBJ1-2, with D perhaps matching TRBD1 (5 bases). V was clipped by 1 base and J by 6 bases, with 12 bases between them. This CDR3 spans 14 amino acids. Germline V gives CDR1 MGHRA, CDR2 YSYEKL. CDR3 loop: CASSQVGAKHGYTF. The CDR3 coding sequence is TGCGCCAGCAGCCAAGTTGGGGCGAAGCATGGCTACACCTTC.

This chain connects TRBV6-5 to TRBJ2-7, with D perhaps matching TRBD1 (5 bases). CDR1 is MNHEY and CDR2 is SVGAGI in the germline V gene. This CDR3 has 15 residues. V lost 2 bases to trimming and J lost 1 base, with 12 bases between them. In nucleotides, the CDR3 is TGTGCCAGCAGTTACCTCGCAGGGTCGTCCTACGAGCAGTACTTC. It encodes CASSYLAGSSYEQYF.